This T cell receptor beta chain was profiled in a study of T cell repertoires in cytomegalovirus infection. Looking at the study overall: Indications came from public TCR beta signatures; they pointed to CMV infection and to a matching HLA type.

In germline, CDR1 is SGHDN, CDR2 FVKESK. The CDR3 spans 14 residues. Trimming removed 2 bases from V and 3 bases from J, with 11 bases in between. Study outcomes and limitations: In two of eight donors, the top clonotype was HLA-C-restricted CMV-specific.

This clonotype was detected only a few times. Its target is not known. TCRdb itself ran the reads through MiXCR, one entry per CDR3 protein. Of approximately 1,000,000 distinct CDR3 sequences listed, 30% to 40% are singletons. The source of this sequence is a human donor in good health (CMV status not recorded). Some clones in this sample may be carry-over from other donors' samples. The rearrangement links TRBV14 to TRBJ2-7; tentative D call: TRBD1 (7 bases). The sample consisted of cultured CD8+ T cells from PBMCs, taken from culture after CMV antigen stimulation. The CDR3: CASSQPGGYYEQYF. CDR3 nucleotides: TGTGCCAGCAGCCAACCAGGGGGGTACTACGAGCAGTACTTC.